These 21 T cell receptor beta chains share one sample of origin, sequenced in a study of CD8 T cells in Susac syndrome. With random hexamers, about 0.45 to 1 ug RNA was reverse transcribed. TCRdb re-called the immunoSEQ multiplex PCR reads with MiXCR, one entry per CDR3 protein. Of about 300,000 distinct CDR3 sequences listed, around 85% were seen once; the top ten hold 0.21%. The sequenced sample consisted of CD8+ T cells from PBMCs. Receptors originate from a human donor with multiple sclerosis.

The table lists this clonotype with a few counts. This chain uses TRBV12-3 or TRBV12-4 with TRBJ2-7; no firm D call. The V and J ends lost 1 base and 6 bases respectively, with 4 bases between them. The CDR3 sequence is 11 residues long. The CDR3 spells CASSLDSEQYF. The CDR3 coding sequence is TGTGCCAGCAGTTTAGATTCCGAGCAGTACTTC.

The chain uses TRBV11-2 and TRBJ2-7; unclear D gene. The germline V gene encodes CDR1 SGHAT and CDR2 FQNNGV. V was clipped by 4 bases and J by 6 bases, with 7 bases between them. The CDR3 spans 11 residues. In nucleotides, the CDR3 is TGTGCCAGCAGCTCCCCTTTCGAGCAGTACTTC. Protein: CASSSPFEQYF.

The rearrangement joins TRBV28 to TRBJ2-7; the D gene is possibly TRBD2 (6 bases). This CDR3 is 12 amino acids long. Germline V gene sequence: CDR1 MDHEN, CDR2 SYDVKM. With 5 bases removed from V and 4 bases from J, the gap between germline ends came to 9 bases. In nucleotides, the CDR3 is TGTGCCAGCAGTGAGGACTATTACGAGCAGTACTTC. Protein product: CASSEDYYEQYF.

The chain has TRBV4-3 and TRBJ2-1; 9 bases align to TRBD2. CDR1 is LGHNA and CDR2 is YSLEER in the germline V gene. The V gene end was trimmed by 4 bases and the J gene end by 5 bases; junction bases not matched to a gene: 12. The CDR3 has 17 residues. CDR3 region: CASSLVLAGYPNNEQFF. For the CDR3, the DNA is TGCGCCAGCAGCCTCGTCCTAGCGGGGTACCCTAACAATGAGCAGTTCTTC.

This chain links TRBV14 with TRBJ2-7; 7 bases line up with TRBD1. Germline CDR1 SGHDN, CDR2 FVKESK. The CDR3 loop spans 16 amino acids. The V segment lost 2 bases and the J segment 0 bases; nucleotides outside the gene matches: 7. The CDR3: CASSQYTGEISYEQYF. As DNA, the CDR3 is TGTGCCAGCAGCCAATACACAGGGGAGATCTCCTACGAGCAGTACTTC.

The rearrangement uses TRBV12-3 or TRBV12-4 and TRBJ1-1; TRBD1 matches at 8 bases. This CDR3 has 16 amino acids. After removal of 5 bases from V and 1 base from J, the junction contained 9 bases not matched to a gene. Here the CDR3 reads CASSVPRDRTNTEAFF. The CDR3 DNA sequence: TGTGCCAGCAGTGTCCCCCGGGACAGGACGAACACTGAAGCTTTCTTT.

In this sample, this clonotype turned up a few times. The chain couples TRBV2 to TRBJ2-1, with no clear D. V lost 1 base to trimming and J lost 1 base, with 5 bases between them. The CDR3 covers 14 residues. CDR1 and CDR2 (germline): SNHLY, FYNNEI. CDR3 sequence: CASSEGASYNEQFF. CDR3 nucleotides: TGTGCCAGCAGTGAAGGGGCATCCTACAATGAGCAGTTCTTC.

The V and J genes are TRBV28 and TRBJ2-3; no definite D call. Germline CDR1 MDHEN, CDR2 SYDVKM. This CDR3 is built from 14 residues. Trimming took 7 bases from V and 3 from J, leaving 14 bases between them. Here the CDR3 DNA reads TGTGCCAGCATTAAAATTATCTCTACAGATACGCAGTATTTT. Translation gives CASIKIISTDTQYF.

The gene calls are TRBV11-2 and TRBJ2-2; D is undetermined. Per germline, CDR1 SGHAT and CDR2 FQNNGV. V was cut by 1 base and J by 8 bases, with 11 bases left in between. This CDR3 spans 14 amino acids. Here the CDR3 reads CASSLGLGMGELFF. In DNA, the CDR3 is TGTGCCAGCAGCTTAGGACTGGGAATGGGGGAGCTGTTTTTT.

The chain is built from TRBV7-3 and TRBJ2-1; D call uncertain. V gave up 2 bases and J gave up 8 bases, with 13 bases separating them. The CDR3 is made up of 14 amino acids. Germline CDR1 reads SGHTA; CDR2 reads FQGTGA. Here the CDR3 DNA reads TGTGCCAGCAGCTTAGGCCATGGGATGGATGAGCAGTTCTTC. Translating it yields CASSLGHGMDEQFF.

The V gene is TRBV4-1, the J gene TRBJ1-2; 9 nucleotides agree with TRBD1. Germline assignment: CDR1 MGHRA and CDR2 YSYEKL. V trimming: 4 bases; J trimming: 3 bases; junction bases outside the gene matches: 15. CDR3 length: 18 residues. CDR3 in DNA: TGCGCCAGCAGCCCGAGCCAAGCGGGGACAGGGTATGACTATGGCTACACCTTC. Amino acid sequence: CASSPSQAGTGYDYGYTF.

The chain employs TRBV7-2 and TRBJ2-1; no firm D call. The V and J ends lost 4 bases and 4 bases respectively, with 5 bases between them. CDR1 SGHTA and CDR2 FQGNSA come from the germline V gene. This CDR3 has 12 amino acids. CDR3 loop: CASSYLYNEQFF. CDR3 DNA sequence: TGTGCCAGCAGCTACTTATACAATGAGCAGTTCTTC.

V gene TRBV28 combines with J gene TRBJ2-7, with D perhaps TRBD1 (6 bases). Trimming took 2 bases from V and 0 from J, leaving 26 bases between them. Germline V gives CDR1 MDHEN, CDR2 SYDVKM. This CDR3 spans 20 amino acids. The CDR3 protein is CASSLVLIPGVTGSSYEQYF. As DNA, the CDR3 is TGTGCCAGCAGTTTAGTTTTAATTCCAGGGGTCACGGGAAGCTCCTACGAGCAGTACTTC.

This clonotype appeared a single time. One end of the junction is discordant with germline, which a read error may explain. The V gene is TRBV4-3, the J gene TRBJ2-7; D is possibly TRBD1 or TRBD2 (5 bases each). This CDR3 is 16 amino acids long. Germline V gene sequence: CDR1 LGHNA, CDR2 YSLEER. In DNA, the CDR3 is TGCGCCAGCGGCCAAGTAATATGGGGGTCCCCTGACGAGCAGTACTTC. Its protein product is CASGQVIWGSPDEQYF.

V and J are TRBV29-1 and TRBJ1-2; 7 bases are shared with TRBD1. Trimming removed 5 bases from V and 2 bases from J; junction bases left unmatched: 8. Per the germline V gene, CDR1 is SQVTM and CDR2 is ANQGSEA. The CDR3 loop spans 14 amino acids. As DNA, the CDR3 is TGCAGCGTTAAGGGTACAGGGGTCAACTATGGCTACACCTTC. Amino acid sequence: CSVKGTGVNYGYTF. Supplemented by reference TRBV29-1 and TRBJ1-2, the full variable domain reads SAVISQKPSRDICQRGTSLTIQCQVDSQVTMMFWYRQQPGQSLTLIATANQGSEATYESGFVIDKFPISRPNLTFSTLTVSNMSPEDSSIYLCSVKGTGVNYGYTFGSGTRLTVV.

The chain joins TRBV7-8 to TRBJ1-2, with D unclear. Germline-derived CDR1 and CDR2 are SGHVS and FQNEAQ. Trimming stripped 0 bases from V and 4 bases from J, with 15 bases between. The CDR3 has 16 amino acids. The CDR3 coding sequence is TGTGCCAGCAGCTTAGCCGGTCGGAGGGTCCCCTATGGCTACACCTTC. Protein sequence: CASSLAGRRVPYGYTF.

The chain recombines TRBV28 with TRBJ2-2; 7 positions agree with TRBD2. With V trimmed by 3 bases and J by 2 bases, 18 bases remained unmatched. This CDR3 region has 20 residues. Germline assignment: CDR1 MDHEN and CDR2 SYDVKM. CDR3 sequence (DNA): TGTGCCAGCAGTTTTGTTCCGCGTTTCGATCTAGCGGCAAACACCGGGGAGCTGTTTTTT. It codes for CASSFVPRFDLAANTGELFF.

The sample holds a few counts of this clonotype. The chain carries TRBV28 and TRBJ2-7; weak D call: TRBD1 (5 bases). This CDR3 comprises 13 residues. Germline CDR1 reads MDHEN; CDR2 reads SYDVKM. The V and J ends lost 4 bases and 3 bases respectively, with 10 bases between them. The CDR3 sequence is CASSYGQGYEQYF. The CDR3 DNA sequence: TGTGCCAGCAGTTACGGTCAGGGCTACGAGCAGTACTTC.

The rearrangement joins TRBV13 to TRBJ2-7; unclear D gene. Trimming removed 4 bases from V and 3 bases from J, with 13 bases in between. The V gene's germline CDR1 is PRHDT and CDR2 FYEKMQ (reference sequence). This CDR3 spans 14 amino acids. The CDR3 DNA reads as TGTGCCAGCAGCTACAGAATTCACCACTACGAGCAGTACTTC. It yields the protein CASSYRIHHYEQYF.

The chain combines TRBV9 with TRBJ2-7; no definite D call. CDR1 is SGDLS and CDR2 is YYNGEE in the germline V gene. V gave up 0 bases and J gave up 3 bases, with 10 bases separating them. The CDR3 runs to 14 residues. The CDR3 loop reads CASSVGRTHYEQYF. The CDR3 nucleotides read TGTGCCAGCAGCGTAGGCAGGACCCACTACGAGCAGTACTTC.

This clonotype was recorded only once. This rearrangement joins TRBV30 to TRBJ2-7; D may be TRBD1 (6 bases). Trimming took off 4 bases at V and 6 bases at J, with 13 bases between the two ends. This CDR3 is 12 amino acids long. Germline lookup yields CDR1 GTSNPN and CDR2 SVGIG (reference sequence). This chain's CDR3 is CAWTLNRAEQYF. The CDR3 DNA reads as TGTGCCTGGACACTGAACAGGGCCGAGCAGTACTTC.